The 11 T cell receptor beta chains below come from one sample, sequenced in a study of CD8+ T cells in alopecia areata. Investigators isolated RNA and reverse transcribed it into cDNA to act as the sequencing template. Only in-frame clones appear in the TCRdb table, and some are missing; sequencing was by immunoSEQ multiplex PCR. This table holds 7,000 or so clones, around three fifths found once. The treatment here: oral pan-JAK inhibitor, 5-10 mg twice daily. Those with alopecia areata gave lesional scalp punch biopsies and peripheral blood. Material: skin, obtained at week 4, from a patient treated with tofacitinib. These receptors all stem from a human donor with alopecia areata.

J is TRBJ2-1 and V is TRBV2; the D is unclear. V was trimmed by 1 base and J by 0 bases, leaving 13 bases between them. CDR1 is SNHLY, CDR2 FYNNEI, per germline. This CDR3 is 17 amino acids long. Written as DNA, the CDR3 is TGTGCCAGCAGTGAAGTTGGTGGCGCCAGCTCCTACAATGAGCAGTTCTTC. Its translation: CASSEVGGASSYNEQFF.

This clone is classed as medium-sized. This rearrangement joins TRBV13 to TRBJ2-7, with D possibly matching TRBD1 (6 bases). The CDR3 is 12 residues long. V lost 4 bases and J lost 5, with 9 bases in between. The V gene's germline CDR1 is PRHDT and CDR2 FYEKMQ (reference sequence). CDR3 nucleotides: TGTGCCAGCAGCTGGGGGCGGAACGAGCAGTACTTC. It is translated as CASSWGRNEQYF.

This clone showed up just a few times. The CDR3 loop reads CASSLPPRMGDSYNEQFF. The DNA of the CDR3 is TGTGCCAGCTCACTCCCCCCTAGGATGGGGGACTCCTACAATGAGCAGTTCTTC. V is TRBV18 and J is TRBJ2-1; D tentatively reads TRBD1 or TRBD2 (5 bases each). CDR1 KGHSH and CDR2 LQKENI come from the germline V gene. CDR3 size: 18 residues. The ends were cut back, 4 bases at V and 0 bases at J, with 19 bases in the middle.

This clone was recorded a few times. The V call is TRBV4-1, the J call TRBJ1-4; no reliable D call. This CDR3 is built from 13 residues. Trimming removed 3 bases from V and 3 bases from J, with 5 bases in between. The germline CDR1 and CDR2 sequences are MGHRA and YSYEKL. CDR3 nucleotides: TGCGCCAGCAGCCAGGCAGCTAATGAAAAACTGTTTTTT. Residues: CASSQAANEKLFF.

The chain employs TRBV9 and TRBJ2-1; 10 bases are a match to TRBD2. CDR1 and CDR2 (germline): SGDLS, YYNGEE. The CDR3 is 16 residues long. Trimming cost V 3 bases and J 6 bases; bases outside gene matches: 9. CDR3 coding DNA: TGTGCCAGCAGCGGAAGCGGGAGGGCCAAGGGCAATGAGCAGTTCTTC. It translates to CASSGSGRAKGNEQFF.

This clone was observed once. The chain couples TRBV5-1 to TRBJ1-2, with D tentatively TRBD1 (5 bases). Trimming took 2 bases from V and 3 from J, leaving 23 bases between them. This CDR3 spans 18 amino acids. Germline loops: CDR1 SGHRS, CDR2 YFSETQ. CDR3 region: CASSFGGGPILSYYGYTF. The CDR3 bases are TGCGCCAGCAGCTTCGGGGGTGGGCCAATCCTGTCCTACTATGGCTACACCTTC. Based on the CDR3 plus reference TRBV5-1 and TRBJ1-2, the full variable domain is KAGVTQTPRYLIKTRGQQVTLSCSPISGHRSVSWYQQTPGQGLQFLFEYFSETQRNKGNFPGRFSGRQFSNSRSEMNVSTLELGDSALYLCASSFGGGPILSYYGYTFGSGTRLTVV.

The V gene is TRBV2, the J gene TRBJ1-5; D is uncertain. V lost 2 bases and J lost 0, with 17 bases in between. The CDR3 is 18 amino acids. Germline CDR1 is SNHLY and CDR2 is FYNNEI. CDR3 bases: TGTGCCAGCAGTGAACCTTTGGCTCAGTCTTATAGCAATCAGCCCCAGCATTTT. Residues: CASSEPLAQSYSNQPQHF.

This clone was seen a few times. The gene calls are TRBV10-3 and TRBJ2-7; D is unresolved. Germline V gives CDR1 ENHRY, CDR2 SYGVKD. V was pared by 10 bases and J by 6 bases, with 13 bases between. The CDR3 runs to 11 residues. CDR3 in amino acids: CATNLAGEQYF. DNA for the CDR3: TGTGCCACAAATCTTGCCGGCGAGCAGTACTTC.

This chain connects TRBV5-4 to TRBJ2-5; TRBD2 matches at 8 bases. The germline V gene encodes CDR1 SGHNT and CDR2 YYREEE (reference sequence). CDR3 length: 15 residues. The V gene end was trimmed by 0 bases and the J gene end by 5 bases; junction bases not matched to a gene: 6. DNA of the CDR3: TGTGCCAGCAGCTTGGCGGGAGGGCGGAGTGAGACCCAGTACTTC. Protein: CASSLAGGRSETQYF.

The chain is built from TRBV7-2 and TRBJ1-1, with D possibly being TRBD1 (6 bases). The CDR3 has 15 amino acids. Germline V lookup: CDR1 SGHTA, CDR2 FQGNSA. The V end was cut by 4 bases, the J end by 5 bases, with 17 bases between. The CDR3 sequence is CASSSYRVYGTEAFF. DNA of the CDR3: TGTGCCAGCAGCTCCTACAGGGTTTATGGGACTGAAGCTTTCTTT. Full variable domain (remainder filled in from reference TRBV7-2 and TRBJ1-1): GAGVSQSPSNKVTEKGKDVELRCDPISGHTALYWYRQSLGQGLEFLIYFQGNSAPDKSGLPSDRFSAERTGGSVSTLTIQRTQQEDSAVYLCASSSYRVYGTEAFFGQGTRLTVV.

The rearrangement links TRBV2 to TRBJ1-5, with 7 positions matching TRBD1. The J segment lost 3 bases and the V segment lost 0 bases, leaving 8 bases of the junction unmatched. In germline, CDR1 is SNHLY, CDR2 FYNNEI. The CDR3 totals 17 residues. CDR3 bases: TGTGCCAGCAGTGAAGCGCCCGGGACAGTTGACAATCAGCCCCAGCATTTT. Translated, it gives CASSEAPGTVDNQPQHF.